These T cell receptor beta chains were read from a single sample in a study of post-analysis software for immune sequencing data. MiXCR was run by TCRdb on the PCR reads, yielding one entry per CDR3 protein. The sample has 800,000 to 950,000 distinct CDR3 sequences, roughly half seen once; the top ten hold under 6%. The sequenced sample was blood. The receptors derive from a girl aged 5 to 17 with multiple sclerosis. The CDR3 runs from the conserved cysteine through the conserved F or W. D genes are given only for firm matches. A row's size may be missing; if present it is once, few, many or a size class.

v_call: TRBV29-1
clone_size: -
j_call: TRBJ2-1
d_call: -
cdr3_nt: TGCAGCGGTGGTGTCGGGATCAGTTACAATGAGCAGTTCTTC
cdr3_aa: CSGGVGISYNEQFF

v_call: TRBV20-1
clone_size: -
j_call: TRBJ2-3
d_call: -
cdr3_nt: TGCAGTGCTAGACCCCGGGGAGGAAGCACAGATACGCAGTATTTT
cdr3_aa: CSARPRGGSTDTQYF

v_call: TRBV5-1
clone_size: -
j_call: TRBJ2-1
d_call: TRBD2
cdr3_nt: TGCGCCAGCAGCCCCACTCAAGCGGGAGGGATGTACGATGAGCAGTTCTTC
cdr3_aa: CASSPTQAGGMYDEQFF

v_call: TRBV7-9
clone_size: -
j_call: TRBJ2-3
d_call: -
cdr3_nt: TGTGCCAGCAGCTTAGGAAGAGCAGCCACAGATACGCAGTATTTT
cdr3_aa: CASSLGRAATDTQYF

v_call: TRBV12-3/TRBV12-4
clone_size: -
j_call: TRBJ1-2
d_call: -
cdr3_nt: TGTGCCAGCAGCCCTAGTGGGTTGGTCTATGGCTACACCTTC
cdr3_aa: CASSPSGLVYGYTF

v_call: TRBV20-1
clone_size: few
j_call: TRBJ1-2
d_call: -
cdr3_nt: TGCAGTGCTAGACTCGGAGGGGTGGGCTACACCTTC
cdr3_aa: CSARLGGVGYTF

v_call: TRBV9
clone_size: -
j_call: TRBJ2-7
d_call: TRBD2
cdr3_nt: TGTGCCAGCAGCGCCACTAGCGCGAGCTCCTACGAGCAGTACTTC
cdr3_aa: CASSATSASSYEQYF

v_call: TRBV29-1
clone_size: few
j_call: TRBJ2-5
d_call: -
cdr3_nt: TGCAGCGTTGGGGATGGAGGGGGGAGGACCCAGTACTTC
cdr3_aa: CSVGDGGGRTQYF

v_call: TRBV7-2
clone_size: -
j_call: TRBJ2-3
d_call: -
cdr3_nt: TGTGCCAGCAGCTTACGCACCGTACAGGGAGGAGGGACAGATACGCAGTATTTT
cdr3_aa: CASSLRTVQGGGTDTQYF

v_call: TRBV5-1
clone_size: -
j_call: TRBJ2-4
d_call: TRBD1
cdr3_nt: TGCGCCAGCAGCCCCGGACAGGTTACCATAGCCAAAAACATTCAGTACTTC
cdr3_aa: CASSPGQVTIAKNIQYF

v_call: TRBV5-6
clone_size: few
j_call: TRBJ2-3
d_call: -
cdr3_nt: TGTGCCAGCAGCCGAACAGGCCCAGATACGCAGTATTTT
cdr3_aa: CASSRTGPDTQYF

v_call: TRBV5-1
clone_size: few
j_call: TRBJ2-7
d_call: TRBD1
cdr3_nt: TGCGCCAGCAGCAAAAACAGGGGAAACGAGCAGTACTTC
cdr3_aa: CASSKNRGNEQYF

v_call: TRBV3-1
clone_size: few
j_call: TRBJ1-2
d_call: -
cdr3_nt: TGTGCCAGCAGCCCTAACTTTCAAGAGAACTATGGCTACACCTTC
cdr3_aa: CASSPNFQENYGYTF

v_call: TRBV6-6
clone_size: few
j_call: TRBJ2-7
d_call: -
cdr3_nt: TGTGCCAGCAGTTATGGGGGGGGGACAGCTCGGAGTGAGCAGTACTTC
cdr3_aa: CASSYGGGTARSEQYF

v_call: TRBV9
clone_size: few
j_call: TRBJ2-1
d_call: -
cdr3_nt: TGTGCCAGCAGCGTAGCGGGGGGCCAGCGCAATGAGCAGTTCTTC
cdr3_aa: CASSVAGGQRNEQFF

v_call: TRBV7-9
clone_size: -
j_call: TRBJ1-1
d_call: -
cdr3_nt: TGTGCCAGCAGCTTAACCGGGACCCCCGGCACTGAAGCTTTCTTT
cdr3_aa: CASSLTGTPGTEAFF

v_call: TRBV29-1
clone_size: few
j_call: TRBJ2-3
d_call: -
cdr3_nt: TGCAGCGTCCGACACACAGATACGCAGTATTTT
cdr3_aa: CSVRHTDTQYF

v_call: TRBV6-5
clone_size: few
j_call: TRBJ1-5
d_call: -
cdr3_nt: TGTGCCAGCAGTTACTCTTCAGGGTTTCAGCCCCAGCATTTT
cdr3_aa: CASSYSSGFQPQHF

v_call: TRBV20-1
clone_size: -
j_call: TRBJ2-1
d_call: -
cdr3_nt: TGCAGTGCGGCTGGGGGACGGGCGCAATTTAGCTCCTACAATGAGCAGTTCTTC
cdr3_aa: CSAAGGRAQFSSYNEQFF

v_call: TRBV7-9
clone_size: -
j_call: TRBJ1-4
d_call: -
cdr3_nt: TGTGCCAGCAGCTTAGAGGGCAGGGCACTGTTTTTT
cdr3_aa: CASSLEGRALFF

v_call: TRBV5-1
clone_size: -
j_call: TRBJ1-6
d_call: -
cdr3_nt: TGCGCCAGCAGCGAGGACATCCTTCCCCTCCACTTT
cdr3_aa: CASSEDILPLHF

v_call: TRBV5-1
clone_size: -
j_call: TRBJ1-4
d_call: -
cdr3_nt: TGCGCCAGCAGTCTTGGGCGGAATAATGAAAAACTGTTTTTT
cdr3_aa: CASSLGRNNEKLFF

v_call: TRBV5-4
clone_size: -
j_call: TRBJ2-5
d_call: -
cdr3_nt: TGTGCCAGCAGCTCCCCAGACCGCTTGGCAGAGACCCAGTACTTC
cdr3_aa: CASSSPDRLAETQYF

v_call: TRBV6-5
clone_size: few
j_call: TRBJ2-5
d_call: TRBD2
cdr3_nt: TGTGCCAGCAGTACCCGGACTAGCGGGATAAAGACCCAGTACTTC
cdr3_aa: CASSTRTSGIKTQYF

v_call: TRBV7-2
clone_size: once
j_call: TRBJ2-5
d_call: -
cdr3_nt: TGTGCCAGCAGCAGTAACAACGCGCCGCAAGAGACCCAGTACTTC
cdr3_aa: CASSSNNAPQETQYF

v_call: TRBV12-3/TRBV12-4
clone_size: -
j_call: TRBJ2-3
d_call: TRBD1
cdr3_nt: TGTGCCAGCAGACTCGACAGGGTATACACAGATACGCAGTATTTT
cdr3_aa: CASRLDRVYTDTQYF

v_call: TRBV12-3/TRBV12-4
clone_size: -
j_call: TRBJ2-7
d_call: -
cdr3_nt: TGTGCCAGCAGTTTAAGGATGGGACCTTTAAGCTCCTACGAGCAGTACTTC
cdr3_aa: CASSLRMGPLSSYEQYF